The present TCR beta chain was sequenced within a study of T cell changes during pregnancy in multiple sclerosis. The V end lost 4 bases, the J end lost 10 bases, and 13 bases lay between the germline ends. The CDR3 length is 12 residues. Germline V gene sequence: CDR1 SGDLS, CDR2 YYNGEE. The assay was immunoSEQ multiplex PCR, and TCRdb's table has in-frame clones only and misses some. The sample includes approximately 45,000 clones, roughly nine tenths of them seen just once. This rearrangement joins TRBV9 to TRBJ2-3, with D unclear. Sequenced here: CD4+ T cells from peripheral blood mononuclear cells, sampled in the second trimester of pregnancy. This TCR was sampled from a female donor in good health, enrolled as a control in a pregnancy study. The CDR3 DNA reads TGTGCCAGCAGCACACCTAGTGTGGCGCAGTATTTT. Residues: CASSTPSVAQYF.